The T cell receptor (beta chain) under discussion was sequenced for a study of technical replicates of blood from several donors. Germline CDR1 reads SEHNR; CDR2 reads FQNEAQ (reference sequence). The CDR3 covers 16 residues. Trimming cost V 2 bases and J 6 bases; bases outside gene matches: 8. Clones were read by immunoSEQ multiplex PCR, and TCRdb kept only the in-frame ones, dropping some. The sample consists of 70,000 to 85,000 clones, almost 98% of them appearing once. The gene calls are TRBV7-9 and TRBJ2-2; TRBD1 matches at 8 bases. Sequenced material: T cells isolated from PBMCs. The source is a human donor in good health. The CDR3 sequence is CASSLPPGGASGELFF. The CDR3 DNA reads TGTGCCAGCAGCTTACCTCCAGGGGGCGCTTCCGGGGAGCTGTTTTTT.